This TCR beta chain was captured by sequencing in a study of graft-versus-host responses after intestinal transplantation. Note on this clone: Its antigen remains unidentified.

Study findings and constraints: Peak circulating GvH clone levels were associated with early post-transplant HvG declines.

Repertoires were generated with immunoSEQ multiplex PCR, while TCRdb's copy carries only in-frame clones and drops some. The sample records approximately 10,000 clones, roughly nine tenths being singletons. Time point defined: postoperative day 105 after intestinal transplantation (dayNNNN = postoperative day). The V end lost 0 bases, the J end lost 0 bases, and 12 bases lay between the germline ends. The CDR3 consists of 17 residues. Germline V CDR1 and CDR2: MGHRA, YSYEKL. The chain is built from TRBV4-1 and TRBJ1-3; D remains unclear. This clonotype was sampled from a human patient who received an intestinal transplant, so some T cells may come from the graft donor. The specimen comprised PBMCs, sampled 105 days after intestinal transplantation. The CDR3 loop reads CASSQESLIPSGNTIYF. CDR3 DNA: TGCGCCAGCAGCCAAGAGTCCCTGATACCCTCTGGAAACACCATATATTTT.